Below, one T cell receptor beta chain is given with its context. Its antigen is not known. The sample comes from a study of cytomegalovirus exposure and HLA in healthy donors. The study, taken as a whole, reports: Rare TCR sequences predominated, though certain public TCRs were found in many donors. Presence/absence comparisons presumed near-even sequencing depth among donors. A list of roughly 160 TCR beta chains associated with cytomegalovirus was given.

The PCR was carried out with 60 Vbeta primers and 13 Jbeta primers. Measured with immunoSEQ multiplex PCR; TCRdb has only the in-frame clones, and not every one. The sample gives about 110,000 clones, 76% of which show up once; 10% to 15% is in the top ten. All the people who gave samples were healthy bone marrow donors. This CDR3 spans 14 amino acids. V lost 2 bases, J lost 3 bases, and 1 base stayed unmatched. Per the germline V gene, CDR1 is MNHEY and CDR2 is SMNVEV (reference sequence). This sequence originates from a young man in good health and CMV-seropositive. The chain joins TRBV27 to TRBJ2-1; 7 bases line up with TRBD2. Sequenced sample: PBMCs. CDR3 amino acids: CASSLTGGYNEQFF. In nucleotides, the CDR3 is TGTGCCAGCAGTTTAACGGGAGGCTACAATGAGCAGTTCTTC.